This TCR beta chain was sequenced during a study of post-analysis software for immune sequencing data. Unique-molecular-identifier-tagged TCR beta cDNA libraries were used. TCRdb reprocessed the PCR reads with MiXCR, giving one entry per CDR3 protein. This table holds about half a million distinct CDR3 sequences, 30% to 40% found once. Study-wide findings and caveats: Comparison of patients with controls showed a handful of TRBV segments more frequent in patients, TRBV5-6, TRBV5-1 and TRBV20-1 among them.

Germline V gene sequence: CDR1 ENHRY, CDR2 SYGVKD. The CDR3 totals 15 residues. With 7 bases removed from V and 0 bases from J, the gap between germline ends came to 13 bases. This clonotype occurred a few times. The antigen is unknown. The receptor was derived from a girl aged 2 to 17 with multiple sclerosis. This rearrangement joins TRBV10-3 to TRBJ2-1; weak D call: TRBD1 (6 bases). Sequencing used blood. The CDR3 sequence: CAITEQGLSYNEQFF. DNA of the CDR3: TGTGCCATCACCGAACAGGGTCTCTCCTACAATGAGCAGTTCTTC.